This TCR beta chain was sequenced in a study of T cells after yellow fever vaccination. TCRdb re-derived calls from the 5' RACE reads in MiXCR, one entry per CDR3 protein. The sample lists hundreds of thousands of distinct CDR3 sequences; approximately 9% were seen once. Study findings and constraints: It was a small share of clonotypes that appeared in both CD4 and CD8 compartments.

The sample holds many counts of this clonotype. Antigen: not known. The TCR was taken from a man aged 18 to 35 who received the YFV17D yellow fever vaccine. Sequencing was performed on PBMCs, taken on the day of the first yellow fever vaccination.

As DNA, the CDR3 is TGTGCCAGCAGCTTCCGGGGGATTCTCACAGATACGCAGTATTTT. It encodes CASSFRGILTDTQYF. The chain employs TRBV5-6 and TRBJ2-3, with D tentatively TRBD2 (6 bases). Germline assignment: CDR1 SGHDT and CDR2 YYEEEE. The V end lost 2 bases, the J end lost 2 bases, and 12 bases lay between the germline ends. This CDR3 contains 15 residues.